The source of this T cell receptor beta chain is a study of blood T cells in healthy people across ages. Study information: With template switching, about one barcoded beta molecule was captured per two T cells. Overall study results and limits: Strong correlation existed between TCR beta diversity and naive T cell percentage.

About this clonotype: Its antigen remains unknown.

For the second PCR, which ran for roughly 6 to 11 cycles, a sample-barcoded 5' primer and a J-beta primer mix were used. TCRdb itself ran the 5' RACE reads through MiXCR, one entry per CDR3 protein. The sample has fewer than 800,000 distinct CDR3 sequences, around half seen once; the top ten hold approximately 32%. V shed 1 base and J shed 4 bases, with 13 bases lying between them. The CDR3 runs 14 residues. The germline V gene has CDR1 DFQATT and CDR2 SNEGSKA (reference sequence). The sequenced sample consisted of blood. This TCR derives from a woman aged 60 to 75 in good health. This chain joins TRBV20-1 and TRBJ1-2, with D possibly being TRBD1 (6 bases). CDR3: CSARVGGSVYGYTF. The CDR3 DNA reads as TGCAGTGCTAGAGTAGGGGGAAGTGTCTATGGCTACACCTTC.